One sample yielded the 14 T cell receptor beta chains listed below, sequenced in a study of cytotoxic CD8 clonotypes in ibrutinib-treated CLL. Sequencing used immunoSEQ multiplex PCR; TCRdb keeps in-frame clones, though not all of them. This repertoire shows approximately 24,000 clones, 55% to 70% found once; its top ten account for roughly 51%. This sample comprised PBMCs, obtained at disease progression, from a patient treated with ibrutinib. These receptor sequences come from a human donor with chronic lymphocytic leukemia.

The CDR3 bases are TGTGCCAGCATGACAGGGAACTATGGCTACACCTTC. Translated: CASMTGNYGYTF. The chain joins TRBV6-5 to TRBJ1-2; 7 bases agree with TRBD1. CDR3 size: 12 residues. The V and J ends lost 7 bases and 2 bases, in that order; junction bases with no gene match: 1. CDR1 and CDR2 (germline): MNHEY, SVGAGI.

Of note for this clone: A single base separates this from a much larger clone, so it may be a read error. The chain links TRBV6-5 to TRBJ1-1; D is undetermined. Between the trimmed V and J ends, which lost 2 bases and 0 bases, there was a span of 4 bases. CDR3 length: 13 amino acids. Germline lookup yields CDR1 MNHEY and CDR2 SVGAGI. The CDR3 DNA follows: TGTGCCAGCAGTTACGGCATGAACACTGAAGCTTTCTTT. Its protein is CASSYGMNTEAFF.

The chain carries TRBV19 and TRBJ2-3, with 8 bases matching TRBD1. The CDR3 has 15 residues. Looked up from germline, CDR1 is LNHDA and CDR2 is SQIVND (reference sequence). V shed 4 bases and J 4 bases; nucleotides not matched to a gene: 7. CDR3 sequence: CASSRTGYFPDTQYF. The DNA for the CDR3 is TGTGCCAGTAGTAGGACAGGGTATTTCCCAGATACGCAGTATTTT.

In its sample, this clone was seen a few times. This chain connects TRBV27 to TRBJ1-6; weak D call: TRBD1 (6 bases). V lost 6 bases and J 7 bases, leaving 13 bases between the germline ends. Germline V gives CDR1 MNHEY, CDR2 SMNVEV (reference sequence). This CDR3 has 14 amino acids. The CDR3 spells CASRSRGRNSPLHF. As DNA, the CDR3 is TGTGCCAGCAGAAGCAGGGGTCGGAATTCACCCCTCCACTTT.

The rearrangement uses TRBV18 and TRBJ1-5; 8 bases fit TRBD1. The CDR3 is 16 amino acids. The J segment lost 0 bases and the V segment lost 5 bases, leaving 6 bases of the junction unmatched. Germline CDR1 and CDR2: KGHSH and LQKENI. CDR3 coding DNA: TGTGCCAGCTCATGGGGACAGGCTCATAGCAATCAGCCCCAGCATTTT. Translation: CASSWGQAHSNQPQHF. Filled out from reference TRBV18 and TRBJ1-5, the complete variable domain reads NAGVMQNPRHLVRRRGQEARLRCSPMKGHSHVYWYRQLPEEGLKFMVYLQKENIIDESGMPKERFSAEFPKEGPSILRIQQVVRGDSAAYFCASSWGQAHSNQPQHFGDGTRLSIL.

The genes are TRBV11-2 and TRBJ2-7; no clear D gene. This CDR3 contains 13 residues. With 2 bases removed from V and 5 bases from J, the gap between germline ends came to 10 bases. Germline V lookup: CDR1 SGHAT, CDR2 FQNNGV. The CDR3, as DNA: TGTGCCAGCAGCTTAAGACCCCCTGACGAGCAGTACTTC. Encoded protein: CASSLRPPDEQYF.

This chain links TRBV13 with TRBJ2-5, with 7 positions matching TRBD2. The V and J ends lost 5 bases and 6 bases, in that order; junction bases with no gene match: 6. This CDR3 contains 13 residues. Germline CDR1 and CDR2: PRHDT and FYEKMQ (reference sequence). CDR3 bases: TGTGCCAGCAGCCTGGGGGGGTATCAGACCCAGTACTTC. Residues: CASSLGGYQTQYF.

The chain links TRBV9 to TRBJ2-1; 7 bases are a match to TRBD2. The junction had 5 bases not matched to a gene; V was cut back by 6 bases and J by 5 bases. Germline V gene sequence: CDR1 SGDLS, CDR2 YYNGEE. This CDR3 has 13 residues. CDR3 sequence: CASTMGGNNEQFF. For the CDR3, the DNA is TGTGCCAGCACGATGGGGGGGAACAATGAGCAGTTCTTC.

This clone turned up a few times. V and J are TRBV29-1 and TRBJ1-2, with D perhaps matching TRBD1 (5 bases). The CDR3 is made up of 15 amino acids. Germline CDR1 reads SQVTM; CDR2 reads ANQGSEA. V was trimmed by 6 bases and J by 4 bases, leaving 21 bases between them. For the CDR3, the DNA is TGCAGCGTGAGTCAGGGATCCACTCCTGGCTATGGCTACACCTTC. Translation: CSVSQGSTPGYGYTF.

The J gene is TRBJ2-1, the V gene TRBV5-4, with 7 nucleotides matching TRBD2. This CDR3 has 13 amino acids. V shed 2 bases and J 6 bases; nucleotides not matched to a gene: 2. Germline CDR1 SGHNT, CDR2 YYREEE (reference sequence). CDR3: CASSFGGGNEQFF. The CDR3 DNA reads TGTGCCAGCAGCTTTGGGGGGGGCAATGAGCAGTTCTTC.

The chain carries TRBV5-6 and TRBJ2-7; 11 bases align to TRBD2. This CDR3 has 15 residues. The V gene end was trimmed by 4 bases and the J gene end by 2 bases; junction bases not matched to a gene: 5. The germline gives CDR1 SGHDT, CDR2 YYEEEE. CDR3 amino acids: CASSKLAGGPYEQYF. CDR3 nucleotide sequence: TGTGCCAGCAGCAAATTAGCGGGGGGGCCCTACGAGCAGTACTTC.

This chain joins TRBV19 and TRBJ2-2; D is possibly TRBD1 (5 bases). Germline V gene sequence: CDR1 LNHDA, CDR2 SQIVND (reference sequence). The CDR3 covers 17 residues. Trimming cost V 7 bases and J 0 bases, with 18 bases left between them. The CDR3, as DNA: TGTGCCAGTACGGACAACCCTAGGATTTCGAACACCGGGGAGCTGTTTTTT. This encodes CASTDNPRISNTGELFF. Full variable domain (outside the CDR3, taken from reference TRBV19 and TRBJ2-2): DGGITQSPKYLFRKEGQNVTLSCEQNLNHDAMYWYRQDPGQGLRLIYYSQIVNDFQKGDIAEGYSVSREKKESFPLTVTSAQKNPTAFYLCASTDNPRISNTGELFFGEGSRLTVL.

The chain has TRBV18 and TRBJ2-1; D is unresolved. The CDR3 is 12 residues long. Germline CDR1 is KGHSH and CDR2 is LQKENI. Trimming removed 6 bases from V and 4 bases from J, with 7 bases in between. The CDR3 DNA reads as TGTGCCAGCTCCCTGGGGTACAATGAGCAGTTCTTC. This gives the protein CASSLGYNEQFF.

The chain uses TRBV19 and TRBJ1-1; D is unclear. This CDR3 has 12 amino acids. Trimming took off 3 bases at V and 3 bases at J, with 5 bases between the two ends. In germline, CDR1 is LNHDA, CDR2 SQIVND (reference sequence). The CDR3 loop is CASSMVYTEAFF. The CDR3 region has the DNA TGTGCCAGTAGTATGGTCTACACTGAAGCTTTCTTT.